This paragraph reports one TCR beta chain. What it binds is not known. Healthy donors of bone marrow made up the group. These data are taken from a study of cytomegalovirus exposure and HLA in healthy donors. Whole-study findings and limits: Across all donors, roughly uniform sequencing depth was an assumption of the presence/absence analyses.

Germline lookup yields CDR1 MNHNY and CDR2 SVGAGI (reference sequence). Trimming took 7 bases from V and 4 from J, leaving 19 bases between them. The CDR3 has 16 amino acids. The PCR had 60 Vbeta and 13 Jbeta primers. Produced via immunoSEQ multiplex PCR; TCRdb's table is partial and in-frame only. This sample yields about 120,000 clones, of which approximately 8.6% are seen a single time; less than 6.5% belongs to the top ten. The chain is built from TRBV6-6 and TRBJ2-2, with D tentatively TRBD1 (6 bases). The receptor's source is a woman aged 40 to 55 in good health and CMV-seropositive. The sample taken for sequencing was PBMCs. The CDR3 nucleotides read TGTGCCAGCAACGTTAGGGGGACCGCTATCACCGGGGAGCTGTTTTTT. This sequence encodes CASNVRGTAITGELFF.